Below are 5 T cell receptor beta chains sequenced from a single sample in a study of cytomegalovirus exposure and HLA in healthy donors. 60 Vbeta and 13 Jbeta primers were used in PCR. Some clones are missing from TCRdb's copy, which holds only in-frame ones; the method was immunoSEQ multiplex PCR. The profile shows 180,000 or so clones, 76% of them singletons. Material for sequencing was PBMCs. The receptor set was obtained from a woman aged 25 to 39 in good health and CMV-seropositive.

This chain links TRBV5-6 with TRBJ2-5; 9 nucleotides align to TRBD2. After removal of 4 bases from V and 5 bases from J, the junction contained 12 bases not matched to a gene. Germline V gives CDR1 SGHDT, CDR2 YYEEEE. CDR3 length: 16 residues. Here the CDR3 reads CASSLGGGGAGETQYF. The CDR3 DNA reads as TGTGCCAGCAGCCTTGGTGGCGGGGGGGCCGGGGAGACCCAGTACTTC.

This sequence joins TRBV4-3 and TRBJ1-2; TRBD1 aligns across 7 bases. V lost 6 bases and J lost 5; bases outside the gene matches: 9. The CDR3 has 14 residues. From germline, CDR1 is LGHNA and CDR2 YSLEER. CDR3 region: CASSKPGQLYGYTF. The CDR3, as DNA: TGCGCCAGCAGTAAGCCGGGACAGCTTTATGGCTACACCTTC.

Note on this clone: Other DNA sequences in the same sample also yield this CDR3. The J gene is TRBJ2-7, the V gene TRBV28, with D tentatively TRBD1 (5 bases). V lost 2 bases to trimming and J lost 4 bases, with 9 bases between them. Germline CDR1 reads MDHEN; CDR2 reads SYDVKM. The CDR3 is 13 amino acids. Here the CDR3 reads CASSLGQSYEQYF. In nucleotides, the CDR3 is TGTGCCAGCAGTTTAGGACAAAGTTACGAGCAGTACTTC.

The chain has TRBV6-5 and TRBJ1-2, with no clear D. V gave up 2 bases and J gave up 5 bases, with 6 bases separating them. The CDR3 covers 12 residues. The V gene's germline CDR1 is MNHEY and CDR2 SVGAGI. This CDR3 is CASSYGPYGYTF. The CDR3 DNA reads TGTGCCAGCAGTTACGGGCCATATGGCTACACCTTC.

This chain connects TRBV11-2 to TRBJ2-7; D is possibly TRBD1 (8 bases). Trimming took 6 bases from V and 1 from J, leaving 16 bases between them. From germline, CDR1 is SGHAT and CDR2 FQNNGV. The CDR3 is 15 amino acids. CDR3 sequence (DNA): TGTGCCAGCAGTCAAAACAGGGGGGGTTCCTACGAGCAGTACTTC. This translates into CASSQNRGGSYEQYF.